The rows below give T cell receptor beta chains drawn from one sample of a study of cytomegalovirus exposure and HLA in healthy donors. Measured with immunoSEQ multiplex PCR; TCRdb has only the in-frame clones, and not every one. The top ten hold 1.6% of the sample, which has approximately 100,000 clones, roughly four fifths seen once. The sequencing sample was made of PBMCs. Source of these receptors: a man aged 50-59 years in good health and CMV-seronegative. The CDR3 runs from the conserved cysteine through the conserved F or W. The D gene is left open where the match is weak. Rows may omit the clone size; those that give it use once, few, many or a size class.

abundance	d_gene	v_gene	j_gene	CDR3nt	CDR3aa
-	TRBD2	TRBV9	TRBJ2-5	TGTGCCAGCAGCGTCAGGAGCGGGGGGCCGGAAGAGACCCAGTACTTC	CASSVRSGGPEETQYF
-	-	TRBV7-9	TRBJ1-1	TGTGCCAGCAGCTTTGGCAGGGGAAACACTGAAGCTTTCTTT	CASSFGRGNTEAFF
-	TRBD1	TRBV7-9	TRBJ1-4	TGTGCCAGCAGCTTAGAGGGACAGAAAGAAAAACTGTTTTTT	CASSLEGQKEKLFF
few	-	TRBV18	TRBJ1-1	TGTGCCAGCTCAACCGCTGGAGCCATGAACACTGAAGCTTTCTTT	CASSTAGAMNTEAFF
-	-	TRBV2	TRBJ2-2	TGTGCCAGCAGTGAAGAGGGGGCGAACACCGGGGAGCTGTTTTTT	CASSEEGANTGELFF
-	TRBD2	TRBV4-3	TRBJ2-2	TGCGCCAGCAGCCAAGCTCCTAGCGGGGGGTCCTCGAACACCGGGGAGCTGTTTTTT	CASSQAPSGGSSNTGELFF
-	TRBD1	TRBV5-5	TRBJ1-5	TGTGCCAGCAGCTTGGAAGGGGGCGACGCGGATCAGCCCCAGCATTTT	CASSLEGGDADQPQHF
-	TRBD1	TRBV7-2	TRBJ1-1	TGTGCCAGCAGCCCCGACAGGGGGCGCGCGGCCCCTGAAGCTTTCTTT	CASSPDRGRAAPEAFF
-	TRBD1	TRBV5-4	TRBJ2-1	TGTGCCAGCAGCGGGACAGCTATCAACAATGAGCAGTTCTTC	CASSGTAINNEQFF
-	-	TRBV5-1	TRBJ1-6	TGCGCCAGCAGCCCGAGCCACGGGGGAGATAGGGATTCACCCCTCCACTTT	CASSPSHGGDRDSPLHF
-	TRBD2	TRBV5-6	TRBJ2-1	TGTGCCAGCAGCTGGCCCGGGACTAGCGACGACAATGAGCAGTTCTTC	CASSWPGTSDDNEQFF
-	-	TRBV7-2	TRBJ2-3	TGTGCCAGCAGCTTTAGTAAAAATACGCAGTATTTT	CASSFSKNTQYF
-	-	TRBV6-5	TRBJ2-4	TGTGCCAGCAGTACCAACAGGGAAAACATTCAGTACTTC	CASSTNRENIQYF
-	-	TRBV19	TRBJ1-3	TGTGCCAGTAGTATCGGACAAGTCCTTGGAAACACCATATATTTT	CASSIGQVLGNTIYF
-	-	TRBV4-1	TRBJ2-7	TGCGCCAGCAGCCGGAATACAGCCTACGAGCAGTACTTC	CASSRNTAYEQYF
-	TRBD1	TRBV7-9	TRBJ2-7	TGTGCCAGCAGCTTAGTGGGGACAGGGGTCTACGAGCAGTACTTC	CASSLVGTGVYEQYF
-	-	TRBV10-1	TRBJ2-2	TGCGCCAGCAGTGAGGCTAGCACGAACACCGGGGAGCTGTTTTTT	CASSEASTNTGELFF